Listed here is a single TCR beta chain. The PCR contained 60 Vbeta and 13 Jbeta primers. Here immunoSEQ multiplex PCR was the method, and the copy in TCRdb shows in-frame clones only, minus some. The sample consists of under 150,000 clones, around 73% of them appearing once. This specimen comes from a study of cytomegalovirus exposure and HLA in healthy donors. CDR3 size: 14 residues. Germline CDR1 and CDR2: MDHEN and SYDVKM. Trimming removed 5 bases at V and 5 bases at J, with 13 bases between. Sequences were obtained from PBMCs. The J gene is TRBJ2-4, the V gene TRBV28; D remains unclear. The TCR was taken from a man aged 50 to 60 in good health and CMV-seronegative. The CDR3 region is CASSSGYRQNIQYF. CDR3 bases: TGTGCCAGCAGTAGTGGATACAGACAAAACATTCAGTACTTC. The entire variable domain, with the rest obtained from reference TRBV28 and TRBJ2-4, is as follows: DVKVTQSSRYLVKRTGEKVFLECVQDMDHENMFWYRQDPGLGLRLIYFSYDVKMKEKGDIPEGYSVSREKKERFSLILESASTNQTSMYLCASSSGYRQNIQYFGAGTRLSVL.